The sequence of this T cell receptor (beta chain) was determined in a study of early T cells in non-severe SARS-CoV-2 infection (dated by TCRdb to the early 2020s). With respect to the entire study: Because TCR sequencing was done on bulk RNA from unsorted whole blood, the alpha and beta chains could not be paired.

The germline V gene (reference sequence) gives CDR1 as SGHAT and CDR2 as FQDESV. The CDR3 numbers 14 residues from cysteine through phenylalanine. Only CDR3 DNA is held: 42 bases, read in frame from base 1. V and J are truncated by 2 bases and 0 bases respectively, leaving an intervening sequence of 8 bases. Overall study results and their limits: Matching against VDJdb was skewed toward anti-spike CD8 responses, likely underestimated virus-specific expansions, and missed private and CD4 specificities.

About this clonotype itself: No cognate antigen has been identified for it. One base away there is no much larger clone; base qualities are not given.

Library method: 5' RACE. Sequencer: NextSeq 500. To correct for sequencing error and PCR bias, the TCR library protocol tagged individual cDNA molecules with unique molecular identifiers. TCR alpha and beta chains were both sequenced, and the abundances of alpha and beta sequences in each sample were closely correlated with each other. For the original study's pipeline: V gene, J gene and CDR3 annotation of TCR sequences was performed with Decombinator V4. TCRs were defined as expanded if a significant change between any two time points was detected under a Poisson model with p below 0.0001. TCR abundances were normalised to the total number of TCRs sequenced in each sample and reported as counts per million. TRAV1-2 paired with TRAJ12, TRAJ20 or TRAJ33 defined MAIT TCRs, while TRAV10 paired with TRAJ18 defined iNKT TCRs. A search of VDJdb, accessed on 1 November 2021, was run for TCRs annotated to CMV, EBV and SARS-CoV-2, with TCRs annotated for multiple antigens excluded. TCRdb trimmed the raw reads at Q25, called clones with MiXCR and kept productive beta chains. Entries that share a CDR3 protein sequence are merged under the most common genes and DNA. The V and J calls were determined by TCRdb, not by the authors. In all, the sample holds tens of thousands of distinct CDR3 sequences, and 10% to 15% of those were seen once. The leading ten clones occupy 4.8% of the sample.

The study was a case-control design nested within a healthcare worker cohort in London, UK, with weekly nasopharyngeal swab PCR tests and blood sampling. Between 23 and 31 March 2020, the week of the UK lockdown, healthcare workers were enrolled and then followed up weekly for as long as 16 weeks. The specimen sequenced was whole blood. The clonotype was recovered from an adult who was a healthcare worker with PCR-confirmed SARS-CoV-2 infection or an uninfected control (not recorded which). The chain is encoded by TRBV11-1 joined to TRBJ2-7; no confident D gene assignment can be made. The CDR3 here reads CASSLRRSSYEQYF. At the DNA level, the sequence is TGTGCCAGCAGCTTACGGAGAAGCTCCTACGAGCAGTACTTC.